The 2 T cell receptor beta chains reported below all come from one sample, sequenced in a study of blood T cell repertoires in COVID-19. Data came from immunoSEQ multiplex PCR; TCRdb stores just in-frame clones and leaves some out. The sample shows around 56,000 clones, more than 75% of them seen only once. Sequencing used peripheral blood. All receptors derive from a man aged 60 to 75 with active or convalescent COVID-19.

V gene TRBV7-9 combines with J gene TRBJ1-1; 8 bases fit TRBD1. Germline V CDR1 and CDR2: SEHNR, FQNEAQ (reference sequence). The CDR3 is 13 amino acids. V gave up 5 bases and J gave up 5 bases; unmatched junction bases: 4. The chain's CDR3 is CASSAGGRTEAFF. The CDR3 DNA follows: TGTGCCAGCAGCGCAGGGGGCCGTACTGAAGCTTTCTTT. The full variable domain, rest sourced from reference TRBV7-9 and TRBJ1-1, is DTGVSQNPRHKITKRGQNVTFRCDPISEHNRLYWYRQTLGQGPEFLTYFQNEAQLEKSRLLSDRFSAERPKGSFSTLEIQRTEQGDSAMYLCASSAGGRTEAFFGQGTRLTVV.

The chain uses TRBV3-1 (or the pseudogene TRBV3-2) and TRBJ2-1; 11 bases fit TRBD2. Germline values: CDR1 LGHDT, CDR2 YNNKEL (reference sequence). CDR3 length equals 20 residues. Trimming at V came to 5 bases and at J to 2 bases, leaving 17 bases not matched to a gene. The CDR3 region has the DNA TGTGCCAGCAGCGCGCCGGGACTAGCGGAGTACGCTGGCGCCTACAATGAGCAGTTCTTC. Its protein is CASSAPGLAEYAGAYNEQFF.